Listed below are T cell receptor beta chains from one sample, sequenced in a study of OX40 agonist ivuxolimab in advanced cancers. Method: immunoSEQ multiplex PCR; TCRdb's copy keeps in-frame clones and lacks some. The table records fewer than 80,000 clones, roughly 89% of them present only once. Sequenced here: CD4+ or CD8+ T cells sorted from blood, sampled in a trial of the OX40 agonist ivuxolimab. These receptor sequences come from an adult with an advanced solid tumor such as melanoma, head and neck, liver or kidney cancer. Each CDR3 is given with its conserved first and last residue.

J gene | V gene | CDR3 protein
TRBJ2-7 | TRBV7-9 | CASSLGLSGRTYEQYF
TRBJ1-2 | TRBV2 | CASRGRFGQGNYGYTF
TRBJ2-3 | TRBV27 | CASSPTMLRTDTQYF
TRBJ2-1 | TRBV25-1 | CASSPQGGYNEQFF
TRBJ1-2 | TRBV19 | CASSGQKIYGYTF
TRBJ1-2 | TRBV6-5 | CASHPQGGDYGYTF
TRBJ2-7 | TRBV5-4 | CASSLELRDQYF
TRBJ2-2 | TRBV10-1 | CASMEEGELFF
TRBJ2-2 | TRBV4-1 | CASSQEGQGATNTGELFF
TRBJ2-5 | TRBV28 | CASSGPGQGVETQYF
TRBJ2-7 | TRBV5-1 | CASSEAGLVQYF
TRBJ2-2 | TRBV5-6 | CASSLTAANTGELFF
TRBJ1-1 | TRBV19 | CASSLQGKTEAFF
TRBJ2-1 | TRBV29-1 | CSVESASRHEQFF
TRBJ2-3 | TRBV19 | CASSLKLQGVRTDTQYF
TRBJ1-4 | TRBV5-1 | CASSLELRDEKLFF
TRBJ1-6 | TRBV2 | CASSPGTGNSPLHF
TRBJ1-4 | TRBV27 | CASSRVGTANEKLFF
TRBJ2-7 | TRBV5-1 | CASSTGTERYEQYF
TRBJ1-4 | TRBV7-8 | CASSPTPDSGLYEKLFF
TRBJ1-1 | TRBV18 | CASSPLKGQGRTAEAFF
TRBJ2-5 | TRBV5-4 | CASSLRAGSSETQYF
TRBJ1-6 | TRBV2 | CASSGGSRGNSPLHF
TRBJ1-4 | TRBV30 | CAWNGSPLFF
TRBJ1-1 | TRBV6-5 | CASSRLEAFF
TRBJ1-1 | TRBV6-1 | CASSDQQGMNTEAFF
TRBJ2-6 | TRBV11-2 | CASSLRIPGANVLTF
TRBJ2-7 | TRBV10-3 | CAISYTSGRDEQYF
TRBJ2-1 | TRBV18 | CASSSGTSGSTEQFF
TRBJ1-1 | TRBV5-1 | CASSDKTGGKPEAFF
TRBJ2-7 | TRBV5-6 | CASSLGVDRAYEQYF
TRBJ1-3 | TRBV7-9 | CASEGNTIYF
TRBJ1-2 | TRBV9 | CASSVSGSSNYGYTF
TRBJ2-3 | TRBV6-4 | CASSEGTGRGTDTQYF
TRBJ2-4 | TRBV28 | CASTPRRGTSGRNIQYF
TRBJ2-7 | TRBV28 | CASSGPPGSSYEQYF
TRBJ1-2 | TRBV7-9 | CASSRGQGVYGYTF
TRBJ1-2 | TRBV2 | CASSSEDSYGYTF
TRBJ2-5 | TRBV7-3 | CASSRGGRPGETQYF
TRBJ2-5 | TRBV19 | CATAEGDRRTQYF
TRBJ1-4 | TRBV5-1 | CASSATGISTNEKLFF
TRBJ2-7 | TRBV6-1 | CASSEVDRELVYEQYF
TRBJ2-7 | TRBV7-2 | CASSLQGRPHEQYF
TRBJ1-6 | TRBV28 | CASSRPTSNYNSPLHF
TRBJ2-1 | TRBV5-6 | CASSLVQSSYNEQFF
TRBJ2-1 | TRBV12-5 | CASGSPPREPRTNEQFF
TRBJ1-1 | TRBV5-1 | CASSLTTGETEAFF
TRBJ2-3 | TRBV19 | CATSGFFRDTQYF
TRBJ2-3 | TRBV5-1 | CASRLQGASTDTQYF
TRBJ2-5 | TRBV13 | CASSPRGRETQYF
TRBJ2-7 | TRBV28 | CASSLSYRAYEQYF
TRBJ1-2 | TRBV19 | CASSRQTGTGYTF
TRBJ1-5 | TRBV15 | CATSRSNKPQHF
TRBJ2-1 | TRBV5-4 | CASSKGQGWDEQFF
TRBJ2-7 | TRBV19 | CASSPGQGRDEQYF
TRBJ1-3 | TRBV27 | CASSLSRSSGNTIYF
TRBJ2-4 | TRBV2 | CASSATGLAGGKAKNIQYF